The source of this TCR beta chain is a study of shared clonotypes between healthy human individuals (dated by TCRdb to 2020 to 2021). At the level of the whole study: The cohort included three men and two women between 18 and 49 years of age. Blood TCR repertoires of four to six healthy adults were deeply sequenced to estimate repertoire size and the extent of clonotype sharing between individuals. Different laboratories and diverse techniques were used to prepare libraries and sequence TCR repertoires, to increase sequencing depth and limit assay-specific biases. Per donor, leukapheresis produced somewhere between about 0.85 and 10 billion PBMCs. The full study reports these points: The small number of donors limited the genetic and exposure-history diversity represented. Based on pairwise subsampling, the degree of clonotype sharing among donors was expected to be affected by sequencing depth. Only blood was sampled, and tissue TCR repertoires likely differ from those in blood.

As concerns this clone: Its antigen target is currently unknown. Within one base of it there is no much larger clone, and no base qualities were kept.

TCR CDR3 regions were amplified from genomic DNA by multiplex PCR using the deep immunoSEQ assay. Genomic DNA extracted from each cell subset was distributed evenly over all wells of several immunoSEQ 96-well plates, and each plate served as one replicate. Each replicate PCR for unsorted PBMC received about 0.3 ug genomic DNA, equal to around 30,000 T cell genomes. Unsorted PBMC genomic DNA was sequenced across ten immunoSEQ deep assay plates. Purified libraries were quantified with a Qubit 3.0 fluorometer, sized on a Bioanalyzer 2100, and re-quantified with the KAPA Library Quantification kit. A separate single-read 150-cycle Illumina NextSeq 550 flow cell was used to sequence each immunoSEQ 96-well plate. Concerning the study's data processing: The immunoSEQ output contained only junctional sequences without quality scores, so filtering could not match that applied to full-length reads. To assign V/J genes and CDR3, sequences were annotated against IMGT germline references using PyIR, a Python wrapper for IgBLAST v1.9. Reads were filtered out if the reads had weak V/J assignments (E-value above 1e-6), no CDR3, stop codons, out-of-frame junctions, or ambiguous translated residues. A V3J clonotype was defined by an identical inferred V gene, J gene, and CDR3 amino acid sequence. The percentage overlap between two repertoires was calculated by dividing the number of shared unique clonotypes by the size of the smaller repertoire. RTK rarefaction, the Chao1 estimator, and Recon v2.1 estimates of unobserved clonotypes were used to assess repertoire richness. The table was pulled from immuneACCESS by TCRdb, which kept in-frame rearrangements only. Such tables lose some clones; where checked, under half of the loss comes from unresolved V genes, and the rest has no known cause. The V and J calls and clone size are taken from that table; D and trimming were inferred from the DNA. This sample comprises 450,000 to 600,000 clones, 65% to 80% of them detected only once. Jointly, the top ten make up 12% of the sample.

The CDR1 and CDR2 encoded by the germline V gene (reference sequence) are GTSNPN and SVGIG. Counted from cysteine to phenylalanine, this CDR3 has 13 amino acids. CDR3 DNA only is kept here, 39 bases in frame from base 1. Trimming costs V 4 bases and J 4 bases, and their ends lie 11 bases apart. The donors were healthy, HIV-negative adults who had no recently reported acute infections or vaccinations. All donors were Caucasian adults living in Nashville, Tennessee, USA. In the unsorted samples, approximately 82 million PBMCs were counted, and genomic DNA was extracted using the QIAamp DNA Blood Mini kit. After blood collection by leukapheresis, PBMCs were isolated using Ficoll-Histopaque density gradient centrifugation and then cryopreserved in the vapor phase of liquid nitrogen.

The sequence was obtained from a woman in her forties in good health. Some clones in this sample may be carry-over from other donors' samples. The rearranged segments are TRBV30 and TRBJ1-5, with TRBD1 as a weak D call on 5 bases. Sequencing was carried out using PBMCs. The CDR3 region: CAWTGGGNQPQHF. The DNA sequence reads TGTGCCTGGACCGGGGGGGGGAATCAGCCCCAGCATTTT.